This T cell receptor (beta chain) originates from a study of T cells in Graves' hyperthyroidism and ophthalmopathy (dated by TCRdb to between 2018 and 2021). Regarding the research as a whole: Peripheral blood was sampled at the time of initial diagnosis, prior to any treatment. An independent validation cohort of some 18 hyperthyroidism patients and 17 patients who later progressed to ophthalmopathy tested prospective prediction of ophthalmopathy. For training and testing, the 100 or so patients in the discovery cohort were randomly divided in a 7:3 ratio. The paper reports TCR Vbeta CDR3 sequencing of more than 120 peripheral blood samples: approximately 43 ophthalmopathy, fewer than 85 hyperthyroidism and around 17 progressor patients. To identify TCR V-J signatures that set the groups apart, the researchers used a discovery cohort of 95 to 100 patients, made up of 40 to 45 with Graves' ophthalmopathy and 57 with stable Graves' hyperthyroidism. In more than 5 Graves' hyperthyroidism patients, the study also compared T-cell repertoires from thyroid tissue with T-cell repertoires from blood. After sampling, hyperthyroidism patients received methimazole starting at 30 mg daily, and ophthalmopathy patients received high-dose intravenous methylprednisolone.

Broad study findings and their caveats: No statistical method was used to set the sample size in advance, and investigators knew the group allocation. Most expanded thyroid clonotypes (frequency above 0.001) were also found in blood, which suggests that blood repertoires may mirror thyroid immune responses. A model built on a 13 V-J signature distinguished ophthalmopathy from stable hyperthyroidism, reaching 87.88% sensitivity and around 81% specificity in cross-validation and 80%/75% in testing. In validation, the model predicted progression to ophthalmopathy with approximately 71% sensitivity and roughly 75% specificity, a median of approximately 6.7 months before onset.

Amplification of TCR beta CDR3 regions was carried out from RNA transcripts. The TCR CDR3 was subjected to a first round of RT-PCR using the HTBI primer set and the Qiagen OneStep RT-PCR kit. Libraries were constructed in a second round of multiplex PCR, after which size selection and purification were carried out. The libraries were sequenced on an Illumina HiSeq2000 using paired-end 100 bp reads. On the authors' methods: SOAPnuke was used to process the raw data, removing reads that contained adapters or uncalled bases, had a mean Phred below 15, or lacked an exact match to the constant primer or identifier. High-quality paired reads were merged using COPE v1.2.5, and each unique nucleotide sequence was defined as a clonotype. Clonotypes were aligned to IMGT TRBV, TRBD and TRBJ reference segments using MiTCR v1.1. Only V-J combinations with frequency above 0.0001, covering 99% to 99.2% of repertoires, were analysed. The TCS score was defined as F50 (clonal expansion) divided by E x V (chaos), with BLOSUM62-based TCRdist calculated between CDR3 peptides within each V-J. Welch's t-statistics and random forest reduced fewer than 600 V-J features to about 12, which were used in a naive Bayes classifier (R e1071). TCRdb redid the processing of the public reads, applying fastp at Q25 and MiXCR, and retained in-frame beta chains. Rows with a matching CDR3 protein are joined into one entry that keeps the most common DNA and genes. The authors' filters were not applied to this entry. The sample data list roughly 380,000 distinct CDR3 sequences, and about 20% of these were observed just once. The top ten clones comprise around 3.4% of the sample.

CDR3 length: 14 amino acids, cysteine to phenylalanine. Only CDR3 DNA remains: 42 bases, in frame from the first base. V drops 2 bases and J drops 5 bases, leaving 12 bases in between. According to the germline V gene, CDR1 reads MNHNS and CDR2 reads SASEGT. Stable Graves' hyperthyroidism was defined as no progression to ophthalmopathy during 18 months of follow-up. Hyperthyroidism patients were newly diagnosed, with disease duration under 2 months, and aged 18 to 65 years. Patients with uncontrolled infections, other autoimmune diseases, pregnancy or lactation were excluded. Diagnoses were established on the basis of clinical symptoms, serum thyroxine and TRAb, thyroid ultrasound, and orbital computed tomography. PBMCs were isolated from approximately 10 ml of fresh peripheral blood by Ficoll-Paque density gradient centrifugation. Total RNA was extracted using Trizol reagent, and RNA quality was assessed on an Agilent 2100 Bioanalyzer.

Points on this clonotype: The antigen it binds to is not known. No base-level quality is on record; no much larger clone is a single base apart.

This receptor was obtained from a woman between 18 and 29 years old with Graves' hyperthyroidism. Source material: blood. The sequence links TRBV6-1 to TRBJ1-2, with TRBD1 tentatively as D gene (6 bases match). CDR3 sequence: CASSEIAGVYGYTF. The sequenced DNA: TGTGCCAGCAGTGAAATAGCAGGGGTGTATGGCTACACCTTC.